The 24 T cell receptor beta chains below all came from one sample that was sequenced in a study of T cell repertoires in aging, cancer and after chemotherapy. TRB rearrangements spanning V, D and J were amplified using mixed TRB-A/B primers. TCRdb analysed the multiplex PCR reads with MiXCR anew, one entry per CDR3 protein. The sample records 2,000 to 2,500 distinct CDR3 sequences, approximately 21% being singletons. The template was genomic DNA from peripheral blood, not RNA. Sequencing used blood. The receptors stem from a human donor with a blood cancer.

By sample share, this clonotype is medium-sized. The J gene is TRBJ2-5, the V gene TRBV19; unclear D gene. Trimming left V 1 base short and J 4 bases short, with 13 bases between. CDR3 length equals 15 residues. Germline lookup yields CDR1 LNHDA and CDR2 SQIVND (reference sequence). The CDR3 spells CASSIGPAVGETQYF. CDR3 in DNA: TGTGCCAGTAGTATAGGACCTGCGGTGGGAGAGACCCAGTACTTC.

J is TRBJ2-5 and V is TRBV6-5, with 9 bases lining up with TRBD2. This CDR3 spans 16 amino acids. Unmatched junction bases numbered 7, after V lost 5 bases and J lost 0 bases. CDR1 and CDR2 from the germline V gene are MNHEY and SVGAGI. CDR3 amino acids: CASSELAGSYQETQYF. CDR3 DNA sequence: TGTGCCAGCAGTGAACTAGCGGGTTCGTACCAAGAGACCCAGTACTTC.

This clonotype was counted a few times. The chain employs TRBV6-6 and TRBJ1-1, with a tentative D call TRBD1 (5 bases). Germline V gene data show CDR1 as MNHNY and CDR2 as SVGAGI (reference sequence). CDR3 length: 15 amino acids. Deletions cut 6 bases from V and 0 bases from J, with 14 bases between. CDR3 protein: CASRAGQGMNTEAFF. DNA for the CDR3: TGTGCCAGCAGGGCGGGGCAGGGAATGAACACTGAAGCTTTCTTT.

V usage is TRBV20-1 and J usage is TRBJ1-6; TRBD1 agrees at 7 bases. The germline gives CDR1 DFQATT, CDR2 SNEGSKA (reference sequence). The CDR3 spans 16 residues. The V segment lost 0 bases and the J segment 13 bases; nucleotides outside the gene matches: 15. CDR3 in DNA: TGCAGTGCTAGAGACCCCCCGGGACAGTATTTTGCTCCCCTCCACTTT. Its translation is CSARDPPGQYFAPLHF.

The rearrangement uses TRBV20-1 and TRBJ2-7; 15 positions match TRBD2. Germline V gene sequence: CDR1 DFQATT, CDR2 SNEGSKA (reference sequence). V lost 5 bases, J lost 6 bases, and 8 bases stayed unmatched. The CDR3 runs to 15 residues. DNA of the CDR3: TGCAGTGCTCACGGACTAGCGGGGGGGCGGGGCGAGCAGTACTTC. This codes for CSAHGLAGGRGEQYF.

The V call is TRBV4-3, the J call TRBJ1-2; TRBD1 agrees at 7 bases. The germline gives CDR1 LGHNA, CDR2 YSLEER. J gave up 6 bases and V 4 bases, and 8 bases lay outside the gene matches. The CDR3 length is 14 residues. CDR3 sequence (DNA): TGCGCCAGCAGCCTTACAGGGGATTTGGATGGCTACACCTTC. Translating it yields CASSLTGDLDGYTF.

By sample fraction, this clonotype is medium-sized. The rearrangement links TRBV12-3 or TRBV12-4 to TRBJ2-1, with TRBD2 identical over 9 bases. CDR3 size: 15 residues. V trimming: 3 bases; J trimming: 2 bases; junction bases outside the gene matches: 2. CDR3 amino acids: CASSFPSGTYNEQFF. The CDR3 nucleotides are TGTGCCAGCAGTTTCCCTAGCGGGACCTACAATGAGCAGTTCTTC.

CDR3 nucleotide sequence: TGTGCCAGCAGCAAAAAATATGGGAGTTACGAGCAGTACTTC. Translating it yields CASSKKYGSYEQYF. The rearrangement uses TRBV21-1 and TRBJ2-7; the D segment call TRBD2 is taken from the table without a DNA check. TRBV21-1 is assigned pseudogene status. The CDR3 consists of 14 residues.

The table lists this clonotype with a few counts. The chain combines TRBV7-9 with TRBJ2-1, with D uncertain. V was shortened by 1 base and J by 8 bases, with 6 bases between the two germline ends. The CDR3 has 12 amino acids. Germline CDR1 reads SEHNR; CDR2 reads FQNEAQ (reference sequence). The CDR3 protein is CASSLEPHEQFF. The CDR3, as DNA: TGTGCCAGCAGCTTAGAGCCCCATGAGCAGTTCTTC.

The chain carries TRBV18 and TRBJ2-5; TRBD2 might be the D (5 bases). The CDR3 has 14 residues. Per germline, CDR1 KGHSH and CDR2 LQKENI. Deletions cut 4 bases from V and 0 bases from J, with 9 bases between. The CDR3 spells CASSRTANQETQYF. The CDR3 nucleotides read TGTGCCAGCTCACGGACTGCCAACCAAGAGACCCAGTACTTC.

This clonotype was counted between two and nine times. This chain uses TRBV10-3 with TRBJ2-5; D is possibly TRBD2 (6 bases). Trimming left V 4 bases short and J 5 bases short, with 8 bases between. Germline CDR1 and CDR2: ENHRY and SYGVKD. The CDR3 is 12 residues long. The CDR3 is CAISGGEETQYF. The CDR3 DNA reads TGTGCCATCAGTGGGGGGGAGGAGACCCAGTACTTC.

The chain carries TRBV4-1 and TRBJ2-1; perhaps TRBD1 as D (5 bases). The ends were cut back, 4 bases at V and 0 bases at J, with 19 bases in the middle. The germline gives CDR1 MGHRA, CDR2 YSYEKL. The CDR3 runs 18 residues. CDR3 loop: CASSPEETGLSSYNEQFF. CDR3 coding DNA: TGCGCCAGCAGCCCTGAAGAAACAGGCCTGAGCTCCTACAATGAGCAGTTCTTC.

This clonotype is deemed large. The gene calls are TRBV19 and TRBJ2-1; 10 bases are shared with TRBD1. After removal of 3 bases from V and 6 bases from J, the junction contained 2 bases not matched to a gene. This CDR3 region has 14 residues. Germline V CDR1 and CDR2: LNHDA, SQIVND (reference sequence). The CDR3 loop is CASSIRQGANEQFF. CDR3 DNA: TGTGCCAGTAGTATTCGACAGGGGGCCAATGAGCAGTTCTTC. Looking up the rest from reference TRBV19 and TRBJ2-1 gives the full variable domain: DGGITQSPKYLFRKEGQNVTLSCEQNLNHDAMYWYRQDPGQGLRLIYYSQIVNDFQKGDIAEGYSVSREKKESFPLTVTSAQKNPTAFYLCASSIRQGANEQFFGPGTRLTVL.

By sample fraction, this clonotype is medium-sized. As DNA, the CDR3 is TGTGCCAGTAGTCCGGGCCGGCTCTTGTACTTC. This gives the protein CASSPGRLLYF. The rearrangement links TRBV19 to TRBJ2-7; D not resolved. Germline assignment: CDR1 LNHDA and CDR2 SQIVND (reference sequence). V was shortened by 5 bases and J by 12 bases, with 14 bases between the two germline ends. The CDR3 contains 11 residues.

Judged by abundance, this clonotype is large. V gene TRBV27 combines with J gene TRBJ2-1; 7 bases are shared with TRBD1. This CDR3 has 14 amino acids. CDR1 and CDR2 (germline): MNHEY, SMNVEV (reference sequence). Trimming at V came to 11 bases and at J to 3 bases, leaving 10 bases not matched to a gene. CDR3 sequence reads: CAARTTGNYNEQFF. In DNA, the CDR3 is TGTGCCGCCAGGACGACAGGGAACTACAATGAGCAGTTCTTC.

A few counts support this clonotype. The V gene is TRBV28, the J gene TRBJ2-1; 11 nucleotides line up with TRBD2. The CDR3 totals 15 residues. Per the germline V gene, CDR1 is MDHEN and CDR2 is SYDVKM. J gave up 7 bases and V 6 bases, and 8 bases lay outside the gene matches. In DNA, the CDR3 is TGTGCCAGCAGGTCCCTAGCGGGAGGTCTGAATGAGCAGTTCTTC. This codes for CASRSLAGGLNEQFF.

This clonotype is labeled medium-sized (0.01 to 0.1%). The rearrangement uses TRBV20-1 and TRBJ2-3; D ambiguous. This CDR3 is built from 13 residues. Deletions cut 6 bases from V and 5 bases from J, with 15 bases between. The germline V gene encodes CDR1 DFQATT and CDR2 SNEGSKA (reference sequence). The CDR3 DNA sequence: TGCAGTGCGTTCGGATTGGGTGGAGATACGCAGTATTTT. Encoded protein: CSAFGLGGDTQYF.

This clonotype counts as large. The chain recombines TRBV6-6 with TRBJ2-2; TRBD1 might be the D (5 bases). Germline CDR1 and CDR2: MNHNY and SVGAGI (reference sequence). Between the trimmed V and J ends, which lost 7 bases and 1 base, there was a span of 7 bases. CDR3 length: 13 amino acids. Here the CDR3 DNA reads TGTGCCAGCACTACAGGGAACACCGGGGAGCTGTTTTTT. Translation gives CASTTGNTGELFF.

By its share, this clonotype is medium-sized. The CDR3 end shows no conserved phenylalanine or tryptophan, and so a read error is likely. Because the CDR3's place on the DNA is in doubt, the DNA is left out and the CDR3 is given as listed by TCRdb. The CDR3 spells CASSYRRGI. V usage is TRBV6-6 and J usage is TRBJ2-5; the table's D call of TRBD2 was not tested on the DNA. CDR1 MNHNY and CDR2 SVGAGI come from the germline V gene (reference sequence). The CDR3 has 9 amino acids, counting both end residues.

The V gene is TRBV15, the J gene TRBJ1-4, with 7 bases aligning to TRBD1. Germline V gives CDR1 LNHNV, CDR2 YYDKDF (reference sequence). CDR3 length: 15 amino acids. V dropped 3 bases and J dropped 7; count of bases not matched to a gene: 8. CDR3: CATSSPQGFGEKLFF. The CDR3 DNA reads as TGTGCCACCAGCAGTCCACAGGGGTTCGGTGAAAAACTGTTTTTT.

CDR3 protein: CASRASGTGRETQYF. DNA for the CDR3: TGTGCCAGCAGGGCCTCCGGGACAGGGAGGGAGACCCAGTACTTC. This chain uses TRBV12-3 or TRBV12-4 with TRBJ2-5; 9 positions agree with TRBD1. Germline trimming cut 6 bases from V and 5 bases from J; bases unmatched to any gene: 10. The CDR3 has 15 amino acids.

This chain joins TRBV20-1 and TRBJ1-2; 8 bases match TRBD1. The CDR3 is 11 residues long. Germline CDR1 reads DFQATT; CDR2 reads SNEGSKA (reference sequence). Unmatched junction bases numbered 5, after V lost 6 bases and J lost 8 bases. For the CDR3, the DNA is TGCAGTGCGGAGGGGGACAGGGGCTACACCTTC. It specifies CSAEGDRGYTF.

This clonotype rates as medium-sized. V is TRBV24-1 and J is TRBJ2-7, with a weak D call TRBD1 (6 bases). The CDR3 covers 21 residues. Germline V gene lookup returns CDR1 KGHDR and CDR2 SFDVKD. With 1 base removed from V and 0 bases from J, the gap between germline ends came to 27 bases. CDR3 sequence reads: CATSDLKEQGPLKNYSYEQYF. Here the CDR3 DNA reads TGTGCCACCAGTGATTTAAAGGAACAGGGACCACTCAAAAATTACTCCTACGAGCAGTACTTC.

This clonotype appeared a few times. V is TRBV7-2 and J is TRBJ1-2; D unresolved. Germline V gene sequence: CDR1 SGHTA, CDR2 FQGNSA. Trimming cost V 4 bases and J 0 bases, with 12 bases left between them. The CDR3 runs 15 residues. CDR3 DNA: TGTGCCAGCAGCTCCGGACCCCCAACTAACTATGGCTACACCTTC. Translating it yields CASSSGPPTNYGYTF.